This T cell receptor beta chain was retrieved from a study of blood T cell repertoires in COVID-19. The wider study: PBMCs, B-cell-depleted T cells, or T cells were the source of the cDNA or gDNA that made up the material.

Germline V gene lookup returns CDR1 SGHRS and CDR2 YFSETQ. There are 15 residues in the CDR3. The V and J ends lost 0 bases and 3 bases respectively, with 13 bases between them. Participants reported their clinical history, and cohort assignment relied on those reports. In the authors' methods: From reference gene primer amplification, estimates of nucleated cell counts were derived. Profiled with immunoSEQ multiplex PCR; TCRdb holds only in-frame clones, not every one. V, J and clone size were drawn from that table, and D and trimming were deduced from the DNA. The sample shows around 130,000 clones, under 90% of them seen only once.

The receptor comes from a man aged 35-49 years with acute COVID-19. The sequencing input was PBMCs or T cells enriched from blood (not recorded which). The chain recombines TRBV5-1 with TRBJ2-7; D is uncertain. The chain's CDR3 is CASSLVPETHYEQYF. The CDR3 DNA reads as TGCGCCAGCAGCTTGGTACCGGAGACCCACTACGAGCAGTACTTC.